The 10 T cell receptor beta chains presented below share a single source sample, sequenced in a study of metastatic and nonmetastatic thyroid tumors. TCRdb re-processed the PCR reads through MiXCR. The data contain 65,000 to 70,000 clones, 11% to 15% of them seen just once; the ten biggest clones take up less than 8.5%. No patient had received any treatment before thyroid surgery. Sequencing was done on a sample of blood. These receptors originate from a male donor with papillary thyroid cancer or a benign thyroid nodule (not recorded which). Some clones in this sample may be carry-over from other donors' samples.

The V call is TRBV28, the J call TRBJ1-4, with D unresolved. The ends were cut back, 6 bases at V and 8 bases at J, with 13 bases in the middle. The CDR3 extends over 13 amino acids. Per the germline V gene, CDR1 is MDHEN and CDR2 is SYDVKM. The CDR3 sequence: CASSVVGGEKLFF. The DNA of the CDR3 is TGTGCCAGCAGCGTGGTCGGTGGAGAAAAACTGTTTTTT.

This clone has ten or more counts. The chain carries TRBV9 and TRBJ2-1; D is unresolved. V was trimmed by 1 base and J by 7 bases, leaving 6 bases between them. Germline loops: CDR1 SGDLS, CDR2 YYNGEE. The CDR3 length is 12 residues. The CDR3 sequence is CASSVTVNEQFF. CDR3 DNA sequence: TGTGCCAGCAGCGTAACAGTAAATGAGCAGTTCTTC. The variable domain in full, completed from reference TRBV9 and TRBJ2-1, reads DSGVTQTPKHLITATGQRVTLRCSPRSGDLSVYWYQQSLDQGLQFLIQYYNGEERAKGNILERFSAQQFPDLHSELNLSSLELGDSALYFCASSVTVNEQFFGPGTRLTVL.

On this clone: A much larger clone lies one base from this, so it may be a read error. The chain is built from TRBV9 and TRBJ2-4, with 7 bases aligning to TRBD2. The CDR3 contains 15 residues. CDR1 and CDR2 (germline): SGDLS, YYNGEE. V lost 3 bases, J lost 3 bases, and 6 bases stayed unmatched. The CDR3 DNA reads TGTGCCAGCAGCGAGGGAGGGTTTGACAAAAACATTCAGTACTTC. This translates into CASSEGGFDKNIQYF.

In this sample, this clone turned up many times. J is TRBJ2-2 and V is TRBV12-5, with D unclear. This CDR3 contains 15 residues. The germline V gene has CDR1 LGHNT and CDR2 FRNRAP. V was clipped by 0 bases and J by 5 bases, with 10 bases between them. CDR3 in DNA: TGTGCTAGTGGTTTGGTTTCCGGTGGTACCGGGGAGCTGTTTTTT. This gives the protein CASGLVSGGTGELFF.

This clone was detected many times. The rearrangement uses TRBV24-1 and TRBJ2-2; TRBD1 aligns across 9 bases. Germline lookup yields CDR1 KGHDR and CDR2 SFDVKD. This CDR3 contains 14 residues. Trimming removed 7 bases from V and 4 bases from J; junction bases left unmatched: 3. This CDR3 is CATRKGQGTGELFF. CDR3 DNA sequence: TGTGCCACCAGAAAGGGACAGGGCACCGGGGAGCTGTTTTTT.

This clone was counted between two and nine times. This chain uses TRBV6-1 with TRBJ1-1, with 7 bases identical to TRBD1. Germline CDR1 and CDR2: MNHNS and SASEGT. J was trimmed by 1 base and V by 1 base; bases with no gene match: 6. This CDR3 region has 16 residues. The DNA for the CDR3 is TGTGCCAGCAGTGAAGGGAGGGGGCGGGGGAACACTGAAGCTTTCTTT. Encoded protein: CASSEGRGRGNTEAFF.

The table lists this clone with many counts. Other DNA sequences from this sample encode an identical CDR3 as well. The chain recombines TRBV19 with TRBJ2-6; D is undetermined. Germline values: CDR1 LNHDA, CDR2 SQIVND (reference sequence). The CDR3 totals 16 residues. The ends were cut back, 8 bases at V and 0 bases at J, with 14 bases in the middle. In nucleotides, the CDR3 is TGTGCCAGTCACGCGACCCCTACCTCTGGGGCCAACGTCCTGACTTTC. Translating gives CASHATPTSGANVLTF.

Note on this clone: The junction differs from germline at one of its ends, possibly a read error. This chain connects TRBV9 to TRBJ2-1, with 7 bases aligning to TRBD1. Per the germline V gene, CDR1 is SGDLS and CDR2 is YYNGEE. The CDR3 is made up of 16 amino acids. CDR3 in amino acids: CASSGPDGTEDNKQFF. The CDR3 DNA follows: TGTGCCAGCAGCGGGCCCGACGGGACAGAGGACAATAAGCAGTTCTTC.

A word on this clone: A much larger clone is a single base away; this may be a read error. This chain links TRBV9 with TRBJ2-3, with 9 bases identical to TRBD2. Germline V CDR1 and CDR2: SGDLS, YYNGEE. This CDR3 contains 15 residues. V shed 2 bases, J shed 2 bases, and the junction held 3 bases outside the gene matches. CDR3 DNA sequence: TGTGCCAGCAGCGTCCCTAGCGGGATCACAGATACGCAGTATTTT. Its protein product is CASSVPSGITDTQYF. The entire variable domain, with the rest obtained from reference TRBV9 and TRBJ2-3, is as follows: DSGVTQTPKHLITATGQRVTLRCSPRSGDLSVYWYQQSLDQGLQFLIQYYNGEERAKGNILERFSAQQFPDLHSELNLSSLELGDSALYFCASSVPSGITDTQYFGPGTRLTVL.

This clone came up many times. Distinct nucleotide sequences in the sample also encode this CDR3. The genes are TRBV29-1 and TRBJ1-2, with D possibly matching TRBD1 (5 bases). CDR1 and CDR2 from the germline V gene are SQVTM and ANQGSEA. This CDR3 contains 11 residues. V gave up 4 bases and J gave up 8 bases, with 11 bases separating them. CDR3 amino acids: CSVVSGGGYTF. DNA for the CDR3: TGCAGCGTTGTAAGCGGGGGAGGCTACACCTTC.